This T cell receptor (beta chain) was obtained from a study of T cells in Graves' hyperthyroidism and ophthalmopathy. V lost 2 bases to trimming and J lost 2 bases, with 15 bases between them. The CDR3 totals 16 residues. Germline V lookup: CDR1 MNHEY, CDR2 SVGEGT. Amplification of TCR beta CDR3 regions used RNA as the template. Initially, a first-round RT-PCR of the TCR CDR3 employed the HTBI primer set. MiXCR was run by TCRdb on the multiplex PCR reads, yielding one entry per CDR3 protein. The sample comprises roughly 520,000 distinct CDR3 sequences, around 22% of which are singletons, and about 11% rests with the top ten. This clonotype was observed many times. Uncontrolled infection, other autoimmune disease, pregnancy or lactation barred patients from enrollment. The PBMCs were sourced from fresh peripheral blood (about 9.7 ml).

The chain employs TRBV6-2 or TRBV6-3 and TRBJ1-1; possibly TRBD1 for D (5 bases). Specimen: blood. The clonotype was recovered from a woman in her 30s with Graves' ophthalmopathy. The CDR3 nucleotides are TGTGCCAGCAGTTACGGGGTCGGGGGGACTAACACTGAAGCTTTCTTT. Translating gives CASSYGVGGTNTEAFF.